A selection of T cell receptor beta chains follows, all from one sample in a study of a mutant IDH1 vaccine in newly diagnosed glioma. Data came from immunoSEQ multiplex PCR; TCRdb stores just in-frame clones and leaves some out. The table includes 99,000 or so clones, around 90% detected once. Material: PBMCs, obtained from a glioma patient treated with radiotherapy, temozolomide or both. These receptor sequences come from a woman aged 50 to 60 with glioma. Both conserved end residues are part of each CDR3.

V gene	CDR3 length	CDR3 protein
TRBV7-9	15	CASSPGTSASQPQHF
TRBV29-1	12	CSVLLRVGELFF
TRBV30	15	CAWSLKLRGDNEQFF
TRBV9	14	CASSVAQDSNEQFF
TRBV7-9	15	CASSLEIGGGLGYTF
TRBV7-2	15	CASSFLTAVGEKLFF
TRBV28	16	CASSLFPVANTGELFF
TRBV29-1	14	CSVEGSGHTGELFF
TRBV7-9	13	CASSLAGVGEQYF
TRBV7-3	17	CASSLTFGGDKANVLTF
TRBV5-6	15	CASSITSGSPREQYF
TRBV5-6	17	CASSRGGTAGGPDTQYF